The 9 T cell receptor beta chains given below trace back to one sample, sequenced in a study of T cells in Graves' hyperthyroidism and ophthalmopathy. Regions amplified from RNA transcripts were the TCR beta CDR3 regions. HTBI primers were used for first-round RT-PCR of the TCR CDR3. A single record per CDR3 protein comes from TCRdb applying MiXCR to the multiplex PCR reads. Among 700,000 to 850,000 distinct CDR3 sequences listed, 35% were seen once. The sequenced material came from blood. The receptors were gathered from a woman aged 35 to 49 with Graves' hyperthyroidism.

The chain uses TRBV10-2 and TRBJ1-1, with D possibly matching TRBD1 (6 bases). The germline V gene has CDR1 WSHSY and CDR2 SAAADI. The length of the CDR3 is 12 residues. The V and J ends lost 7 bases and 7 bases respectively, with 13 bases between them. The CDR3 bases are TGCGCCAGCATGAAGGGGGGGGATGAAGCTTTCTTT. It yields the protein CASMKGGDEAFF.

This clonotype showed up many times. The chain couples TRBV7-8 to TRBJ1-1; D is uncertain. Germline loops: CDR1 SGHVS, CDR2 FQNEAQ. The CDR3 covers 15 residues. The V gene lost 4 bases and the J gene lost 1 base, with 13 bases spanning the gap. CDR3 protein: CASSSLSQRNTEAFF. In DNA form, the CDR3 reads TGTGCCAGCAGCTCGCTCTCTCAGCGGAACACTGAAGCTTTCTTT. The whole variable domain, filled in from reference TRBV7-8 and TRBJ1-1, reads GAGVSQSPRYKVAKRGQDVALRCDPISGHVSLFWYQQALGQGPEFLTYFQNEAQLDKSGLPSDRFFAERPEGSVSTLKIQRTQQEDSAVYLCASSSLSQRNTEAFFGQGTRLTVV.

This clonotype has more than one count but fewer than ten. The genes are TRBV12-3 or TRBV12-4 and TRBJ2-5; D possibly corresponds to TRBD2 (5 bases). The germline V and J ends were trimmed by 6 bases and 5 bases, with 10 bases remaining between them. The CDR3 has 12 residues. CDR3 coding DNA: TGTGCCAGCAGACGCCCGGGGGAGACCCAGTACTTC. It specifies CASRRPGETQYF.

This chain connects TRBV7-3 to TRBJ1-5; D gene ambiguous. Germline CDR1 is SGHTA and CDR2 is FQGTGA. V was shortened by 5 bases and J by 0 bases, with 11 bases between the two germline ends. The CDR3 is made up of 15 amino acids. The chain's CDR3 is CASSKVMYSNQPQHF. CDR3 coding DNA: TGTGCCAGCAGCAAGGTTATGTATAGCAATCAGCCCCAGCATTTT. The full variable domain, its missing parts supplied by reference TRBV7-3 and TRBJ1-5, is GAGVSQTPSNKVTEKGKYVELRCDPISGHTALYWYRQSLGQGPEFLIYFQGTGAADDSGLPNDRFFAVRPEGSVSTLKIQRTERGDSAVYLCASSKVMYSNQPQHFGDGTRLSIL.

This clonotype has at least ten counts. This chain links TRBV6-6 with TRBJ2-5, with D unresolved. Looked up from germline, CDR1 is MNHNY and CDR2 is SVGAGI (reference sequence). The CDR3 has 13 residues. V was cut by 0 bases and J by 5 bases, with 7 bases left in between. CDR3 protein: CASSYSRLETQYF. CDR3 bases: TGTGCCAGCAGTTACTCGAGGTTGGAGACCCAGTACTTC.

This clonotype showed up many times. This chain connects TRBV25-1 to TRBJ1-4; TRBD1 matches 8 bases. Germline trimming cut 6 bases from V and 0 bases from J; bases unmatched to any gene: 6. The germline gives CDR1 MGHDK, CDR2 SYGVNS. This CDR3 has 16 amino acids. CDR3 region: CASRDDRGTTNEKLFF. The CDR3, as DNA: TGTGCCAGCAGGGACGACAGGGGAACAACTAATGAAAAACTGTTTTTT.

The V gene is TRBV10-2, the J gene TRBJ2-5; D is perhaps TRBD2 (7 bases). The CDR3 totals 13 residues. The V gene lost 7 bases and the J gene lost 5 bases, with 14 bases spanning the gap. Germline V gene sequence: CDR1 WSHSY, CDR2 SAAADI. The CDR3, as DNA: TGCGCCAGCATGAAGGGGGGGCTGGAGACCCAGTACTTC. Translating it yields CASMKGGLETQYF.

This clonotype has at least ten counts. The chain carries TRBV15 and TRBJ2-3; D is uncertain. V was clipped by 6 bases and J by 6 bases, with 10 bases between them. Germline loops: CDR1 LNHNV, CDR2 YYDKDF (reference sequence). This CDR3 comprises 12 residues. The CDR3 nucleotides read TGTGCCACCAGTGTACGTGAGGATACGCAGTATTTT. Its protein is CATSVREDTQYF.

The V call is TRBV4-3, the J call TRBJ2-1; D not certain. The CDR3 runs 14 residues. V was shortened by 0 bases and J by 10 bases, with 13 bases between the two germline ends. CDR1 LGHNA and CDR2 YSLEER come from the germline V gene. CDR3: CASSQDFKIGEQFF. The CDR3 DNA sequence: TGCGCCAGCAGCCAAGATTTTAAGATCGGGGAGCAGTTCTTC.